One and the same sample provided the 18 T cell receptor beta chains below, sequenced in a study of cytomegalovirus exposure and HLA in healthy donors. The PCR made use of 60 Vbeta and 13 Jbeta primers. Clones were sequenced by immunoSEQ multiplex PCR, and TCRdb holds only the in-frame ones, with some missing. This table holds roughly 89,000 clones, about three quarters found once. Sequenced sample: PBMCs. The receptors originated from a man younger than 45 in good health and CMV-seropositive.

This chain links TRBV6-6 with TRBJ1-1; D perhaps matches TRBD1 (5 bases). Germline CDR1 MNHNY, CDR2 SVGAGI (reference sequence). Trimming stripped 5 bases from V and 2 bases from J, with 15 bases between. The CDR3 sequence is 15 residues long. In DNA form, the CDR3 reads TGTGCCAGCAGTGACTACGACAGAGTTAACACTGAAGCTTTCTTT. Protein sequence: CASSDYDRVNTEAFF.

This chain links TRBV18 with TRBJ1-6, with D perhaps TRBD1 (5 bases). V lost 1 base to trimming and J lost 0 bases, with 19 bases between them. The length of the CDR3 is 20 residues. From germline, CDR1 is KGHSH and CDR2 LQKENI. The CDR3 is CASSPRSQGSLSSYNSPLHF. The CDR3 bases are TGTGCCAGCTCACCACGGTCCCAGGGATCCTTGAGCTCCTATAATTCACCCCTCCACTTT.

The rearrangement uses TRBV2 and TRBJ2-2, with 8 bases lining up with TRBD2. V lost 8 bases and J lost 3; bases outside the gene matches: 8. Germline V CDR1 and CDR2: SNHLY, FYNNEI. The CDR3 covers 15 residues. The chain's CDR3 is CASGGRGVHTGELFF. Written as DNA, the CDR3 is TGTGCCAGCGGGGGGCGGGGGGTCCACACCGGGGAGCTGTTTTTT.

This clone was picked up one time. The chain uses TRBV11-3 and TRBJ2-2; D possibly corresponds to TRBD1 (6 bases). The CDR3 totals 15 residues. Germline CDR1 SGHNT, CDR2 YENEEA. The V end lost 3 bases, the J end lost 5 bases, and 13 bases lay between the germline ends. The CDR3 DNA sequence: TGTGCCAGCAGCTTTCTTGGGGGCGCGACCGGGGAGCTGTTTTTT. Encoded protein: CASSFLGGATGELFF.

This clone was seen just once. The chain employs TRBV30 and TRBJ1-6; a possible D gene is TRBD1 (6 bases). The germline V gene encodes CDR1 GTSNPN and CDR2 SVGIG (reference sequence). The CDR3 covers 16 residues. With 3 bases removed from V and 7 bases from J, the gap between germline ends came to 19 bases. CDR3 nucleotides: TGTGCCTGGAGCTTCCAGGGGATCCGGGGCAATTCACCCCTCCACTTT. Translating gives CAWSFQGIRGNSPLHF.

The chain employs TRBV4-2 and TRBJ2-5; D is perhaps TRBD2 (6 bases). Germline CDR1 is LGHNA and CDR2 is YNFKEQ. Deletions cut 1 base from V and 5 bases from J, with 11 bases between. The CDR3 contains 14 residues. The CDR3 DNA follows: TGTGCCAGCAGCCAAGGTTACGGAGGGGAGACCCAGTACTTC. It encodes CASSQGYGGETQYF.

This chain uses TRBV7-8 with TRBJ2-7; D gene ambiguous. The CDR3 totals 14 residues. V was pared by 7 bases and J by 1 base, with 14 bases between. Germline values: CDR1 SGHVS, CDR2 FQNEAQ. The CDR3 protein is CASTPRQLSYEQYF. CDR3 DNA sequence: TGTGCCAGCACCCCGCGGCAGCTATCCTACGAGCAGTACTTC.

This rearrangement joins TRBV28 to TRBJ1-4, with 12 bases fitting TRBD1. The germline V gene has CDR1 MDHEN and CDR2 SYDVKM. CDR3 length equals 21 residues. Trimming cost V 5 bases and J 3 bases; bases outside gene matches: 19. CDR3 loop: CASSPPGQGALGSGSNEKLFF. The CDR3 DNA follows: TGTGCCAGCAGTCCCCCGGGACAGGGGGCGCTGGGGAGTGGCTCTAATGAAAAACTGTTTTTT.

The chain recombines TRBV30 with TRBJ1-3; 9 nucleotides agree with TRBD1. The CDR3 length is 17 residues. CDR1 is GTSNPN, CDR2 SVGIG, per germline (reference sequence). V lost 3 bases to trimming and J lost 4 bases; unmatched junction nucleotides: 13. The CDR3 nucleotides read TGTGCCTGGAGCCGGGACAGGGCTGGAGCTGGAGGAAACACCATATATTTT. Amino acid sequence: CAWSRDRAGAGGNTIYF.

V and J are TRBV9 and TRBJ2-7; TRBD1 aligns across 9 bases. Germline-derived CDR1 and CDR2 are SGDLS and YYNGEE. This CDR3 is 15 amino acids long. V was clipped by 0 bases and J by 7 bases; unmatched bases: 8. CDR3 nucleotides: TGTGCCAGCAGCGTAGAAGGAGGGACAGGGCGGGAGCAGTACTTC. Amino acid sequence: CASSVEGGTGREQYF.

V gene TRBV10-1 combines with J gene TRBJ2-2; 7 nucleotides match TRBD1. The J segment lost 4 bases and the V segment lost 10 bases, leaving 9 bases of the junction unmatched. This CDR3 spans 14 amino acids. Germline CDR1 reads WNHNN; CDR2 reads SYGVQD (reference sequence). The CDR3 protein is CAISTGQSTGELFF. Here the CDR3 DNA reads TGCGCCATCTCGACAGGGCAAAGCACCGGGGAGCTGTTTTTT.

The genes are TRBV7-3 and TRBJ2-7, with 9 bases aligning to TRBD1. Germline loops: CDR1 SGHTA, CDR2 FQGTGA. V was clipped by 5 bases and J by 6 bases; unmatched bases: 8. This CDR3 spans 14 amino acids. CDR3 residues: CASSLYTGGAEQYF. As DNA, the CDR3 is TGTGCCAGCAGCCTCTACACAGGGGGCGCCGAGCAGTACTTC.

The chain is built from TRBV5-1 and TRBJ2-3, with 9 bases fitting TRBD1. V lost 6 bases and J lost 5; bases outside the gene matches: 7. The CDR3 covers 14 residues. Germline assignment: CDR1 SGHRS and CDR2 YFSETQ. The CDR3 here is CASTTGTGRDTQYF. The CDR3 DNA reads TGCGCCAGCACAACCGGGACAGGGAGAGATACGCAGTATTTT. Together with reference TRBV5-1 and TRBJ2-3, the CDR3 gives the full variable domain: KAGVTQTPRYLIKTRGQQVTLSCSPISGHRSVSWYQQTPGQGLQFLFEYFSETQRNKGNFPGRFSGRQFSNSRSEMNVSTLELGDSALYLCASTTGTGRDTQYFGPGTRLTVL.

This chain links TRBV5-4 with TRBJ2-1; perhaps TRBD2 as D (5 bases). V was cut by 2 bases and J by 7 bases, with 16 bases left in between. Germline V CDR1 and CDR2: SGHNT, YYREEE (reference sequence). The CDR3 is 15 amino acids. The CDR3 region has the DNA TGTGCCAGCAGCTTCGGTGTTGGGAGTCCGAATGAGCAGTTCTTC. Translation: CASSFGVGSPNEQFF.

This clone turned up a few times. The chain recombines TRBV18 with TRBJ1-1, with D tentatively TRBD1 (6 bases). The germline CDR1 and CDR2 sequences are KGHSH and LQKENI. The CDR3 loop spans 15 amino acids. V shed 2 bases and J shed 0 bases, with 10 bases lying between them. Written as DNA, the CDR3 is TGTGCCAGCTCACCAGTAGGGGGGGTGAACACTGAAGCTTTCTTT. Protein product: CASSPVGGVNTEAFF.

The chain joins TRBV5-4 to TRBJ2-5, with TRBD2 matching over 7 bases. CDR3 size: 16 residues. Germline V lookup: CDR1 SGHNT, CDR2 YYREEE (reference sequence). V gave up 4 bases and J gave up 4 bases; unmatched junction bases: 13. CDR3 nucleotide sequence: TGTGCCAGCAGCACGCCTGGGGGGGGTGGATTAGAGACCCAGTACTTC. This translates into CASSTPGGGGLETQYF.

The rearrangement joins TRBV5-4 to TRBJ1-6; D remains unclear. The germline V and J ends were trimmed by 1 base and 0 bases, with 20 bases remaining between them. Germline assignment: CDR1 SGHNT and CDR2 YYREEE (reference sequence). The CDR3 length is 20 residues. In DNA form, the CDR3 reads TGTGCCAGCAGCTTGCATCCACGAAACCGAGCGAGCTCCTATAATTCACCCCTCCACTTT. The encoded protein is CASSLHPRNRASSYNSPLHF.

The chain joins TRBV9 to TRBJ2-3; 11 bases agree with TRBD2. The ends lost 4 bases at V and 6 bases at J; junction bases unmatched: 13. Germline-derived CDR1 and CDR2 are SGDLS and YYNGEE. The length of the CDR3 is 17 residues. The chain's CDR3 is CASSPDNSGGAMDTQYF. The CDR3 DNA is TGTGCCAGCAGCCCCGATAATAGCGGGGGGGCAATGGATACGCAGTATTTT.